This T cell receptor (beta chain) was recovered during a study of shared clonotypes between healthy human individuals (TCRdb year 2020). Study-wide context: The cohort comprised a couple of women and a few men aged 18 to 49 years. Leukapheresis yielded between about 0.85 and 9 billion PBMCs per donor. Per donor, three plates each were used for CD4 naive and CD4 memory, two for CD8 naive, and one for CD8 memory. Libraries were prepared and TCR repertoires were sequenced by different laboratories using diverse techniques, in order to increase sequencing depth and limit assay-specific biases. Blood TCR repertoires of about 5 healthy adults were deeply sequenced to estimate repertoire size and the extent of clonotype sharing between individuals. The research as a whole found: Because the study included only a small number of donors, the genetic and exposure-history diversity represented was limited. Pairwise subsampling indicated that sequencing depth was expected to affect the degree of clonotype sharing among donors. Larger estimated clonotype richness was generally found for naive subsets than for memory subsets. Even with the large sequencing depth, rarefaction of the sorted-subset datasets indicated that sequencing was incomplete. When a handful of donors were compared, the shared fraction of clonotypes was about 5% for naive CD4, more than 3% for naive CD8, roughly 2.5% for memory CD4, and 0.35% to 0.5% for memory CD8. Compared with non-shared clonotypes, the clonotypes found in all four sorted-subset donors had higher generation probabilities. Sampling was restricted to blood, and TCR repertoires in tissues likely differ from the TCR repertoires found in blood.

Donors were healthy HIV-negative adults with no recently reported acute infections or vaccinations. Every donor was a Caucasian adult residing in Nashville, Tennessee, USA. CD8 memory samples were composed of magnetically selected CD45RO+ cells combined with CCR7-negative CD45RA+ effector memory (TemRA) cells. Blood was obtained by leukapheresis, after which PBMCs were separated by Ficoll-Histopaque density gradient centrifugation and cryopreserved in liquid nitrogen vapor phase. Purity and quantity of every magnetically sorted T cell population were checked by analytical flow cytometry. From each sorted fraction, genomic DNA was isolated and quantified by UV absorbance on a Nanodrop 2000c. In this sample, this clone turned up a few times. The clone's antigen remains unknown. Nothing much larger sits one base from this clone, and base qualities are not available. Using the deep immunoSEQ assay, multiplex PCR amplified TCR CDR3 regions from genomic DNA. Extracted genomic DNA from each cell subset was spread evenly across all wells of several immunoSEQ 96-well plates, with each plate serving as a replicate. For sorted subsets, roughly 200 ng of genomic DNA, equivalent to 30,000 or so T cell genomes, went into each replicate PCR. Purified libraries were measured with a Qubit 3.0 fluorometer, size-checked on a Bioanalyzer 2100, and measured again with the KAPA Library Quantification kit. Every immunoSEQ 96-well plate was sequenced on a dedicated single-read 150-cycle Illumina NextSeq 550 flow cell. Per the source publication's procedure: The immunoSEQ output contained only junctional sequences without quality scores, so filtering could not match that applied to full-length reads. Sequences were annotated with PyIR, a Python wrapper for IgBLAST v1.9, using IMGT germline references to assign V/J genes and CDR3. Reads with weak V/J assignments (E-value above 1e-6), missing CDR3, stop codons, out-of-frame junctions, or ambiguous translated residues were removed. A V3J clonotype was defined by an identical inferred V gene, J gene, and CDR3 amino acid sequence. Percentage overlap between repertoires was computed as shared unique clonotypes divided by the size of the smaller repertoire. Richness of each repertoire was evaluated using RTK rarefaction, the Chao1 estimator, and Recon v2.1 estimates of unobserved clonotypes. OLGA was used to compute generation probabilities for all TCRbeta clonotypes that the gDNA method yielded from several donors. What TCRdb holds here is the immuneACCESS table cut down to in-frame rearrangements. Part of the clones is not present; checked against another copy, under half of the missing clones reflect an unresolved V gene, and the others are unexplained. V and J calls and clone size are copied from that table; D and trimming were computed from the DNA. This sample has 100,000 or so clones in its table, and about 71% of those were observed once. Jointly, the top ten make up about a quarter of the sample.

The CDR3, from cysteine to phenylalanine, totals 13 residues. Only CDR3 DNA is held: 39 bases, read in frame from base 1. V drops 1 base and J drops 2 bases, leaving 7 bases in between. Looking up the germline V gene yields CDR1 SGDLS and CDR2 YYNGEE. The V gene is TRBV9 and the J gene is TRBJ2-7, with the D gene not clear enough to name. Sequenced: memory CD8+ T cells sorted from blood. The intended sense of this specimen's cell subset or site label: CD45RO+ cells pooled with CCR7-negative TemRA cells. This receptor was identified in a woman in her twenties or thirties in good health. The CDR3 protein sequence reads: CASSVSRTYEQYF. The nucleotide sequence reads as follows: TGTGCCAGCAGCGTATCTCGCACCTACGAGCAGTACTTC.